Listed below are T cell receptor beta chains from one sample, sequenced in a study of T cells in Graves' hyperthyroidism and ophthalmopathy. TCRdb re-called the multiplex PCR reads through MiXCR, storing one row per CDR3 protein. The sample carries fewer than 350,000 distinct CDR3 sequences, about a sixth recorded once. What was sequenced was blood. Every receptor here comes from a woman aged 40 to 50 with Graves' ophthalmopathy. Both conserved end residues are part of each CDR3. The D gene is left open where the match is weak. The size field is filled for only some rows; it gives once, few, many or a size class.

D	V	J	size	DNA	CDR3
.	TRBV7-2	TRBJ2-5	.	TGTGCCAGCAGATTAGAGGGGGGACAAGAGACGCAGTACTTC	CASRLEGGQETQYF
.	TRBV11-3	TRBJ2-7	many	TGTGCCAGCAGCTTATCATCAGGGGCCAGCTCCTACGAGCAGTACTTC	CASSLSSGASSYEQYF
.	TRBV28	TRBJ2-5	.	TGTGCCACCAGTGATTCCCGAAGAGGAAGGGCGGAGACCCAGTACTTC	CATSDSRRGRAETQYF
.	TRBV20-1	TRBJ2-7	many	TGCAGTGCTAGAGATACTCCCAACTACGAGCAGTACTTC	CSARDTPNYEQYF
.	TRBV28	TRBJ1-1	many	TGTGCCAGCAGTCCCGCCCTAAAGTTCTCGCCTGAAGCTTTCTTT	CASSPALKFSPEAFF
.	TRBV20-1	TRBJ2-7	.	TGCAGTGCCCTTGGAGGGGTGTACGAGCAGTACTTC	CSALGGVYEQYF
TRBD1	TRBV6-1	TRBJ1-2	many	TGTGCCAGCAGTGCCCGACAGGGCTACTATGGCTACACCTTC	CASSARQGYYGYTF
TRBD1	TRBV28	TRBJ2-7	many	TGTGCCAGCAGCACGACAGGGGGCAGGGACGAGCAGTACTTC	CASSTTGGRDEQYF
.	TRBV28	TRBJ1-5	once	TGTGCCAGCAGTTTTGGTCAGGGGATGATTCAGCCCCAGCATTTT	CASSFGQGMIQPQHF
TRBD2	TRBV28	TRBJ2-7	.	TGTGCCAGCAGCCCGGAAGCGGGAGGGAGGTACGAGCAGTACTTC	CASSPEAGGRYEQYF
.	TRBV6-5	TRBJ2-7	many	TGTGCCAGCTCCTCAGTTTCCTACGAGCAGTACTTC	CASSSVSYEQYF
TRBD1	TRBV2	TRBJ1-1	many	TGTGCCAGCAGAATTACAGGGGTGACTGAAGCTTTCTTT	CASRITGVTEAFF
.	TRBV6-2/TRBV6-3	TRBJ1-2	many	TGTGCCAGCAGTTATCTTGGGGGGCGCAATGGCTACACCTTC	CASSYLGGRNGYTF
TRBD1	TRBV7-8	TRBJ2-5	many	TGTGCCAGCAACTGGGGCGGGACAGGTCAAGAGACCCAGTACTTC	CASNWGGTGQETQYF
.	TRBV6-1	TRBJ2-7	once	TGTGCCAGCAGGGCAGGTGTCACTCCTTACGAGCAGTACTTC	CASRAGVTPYEQYF
.	TRBV11-2	TRBJ2-7	many	TGTGCCAGCAGCTTAGCCGCTAGTCTCCACGAGCAGTACTTC	CASSLAASLHEQYF
.	TRBV12-3/TRBV12-4	TRBJ1-1	many	TGTGCCAGCAGAACCCAGACTCTACAGGGCCGAGCTTTCTTT	CASRTQTLQGRAFF
.	TRBV28	TRBJ2-2	many	TGTGCCAGCAGTGTCGGGAGCAGGGACGCCGGGGAGCTGTTTTTT	CASSVGSRDAGELFF
.	TRBV5-1	TRBJ2-5	many	TGCGCCAGCAGCTTGGTTGGGCCGGACCAAGAGACCCAGTACTTC	CASSLVGPDQETQYF
TRBD1	TRBV27	TRBJ2-7	many	TGTGCCAGCAGTTTAGACAGGGGGGTCGAGCAGTACTTC	CASSLDRGVEQYF
TRBD1	TRBV12-3/TRBV12-4	TRBJ1-1	many	TGTGCCAGCAGTCCGGGACAGGGAGTGACTGAAGCTTTCTTT	CASSPGQGVTEAFF
TRBD1	TRBV6-5	TRBJ1-2	many	TGTGCCAGCGGGGGAGGACAGGGAATTGGCGGCTACACCTTC	CASGGGQGIGGYTF
TRBD2	TRBV28	TRBJ2-5	many	TGTGCCAGCAGTTACAACCGACTAGCGGGAGGGCGGGAGACCCAGTACTTC	CASSYNRLAGGRETQYF
.	TRBV19	TRBJ1-4	many	TGTGCCAGTAGAAGCTATGAACACGATAATGAAAAACTGTTTTTT	CASRSYEHDNEKLFF
.	TRBV7-2	TRBJ2-6	many	TGTGCCAGGGATTCTGGGGCCAACGTCCTGACTTTC	CARDSGANVLTF
.	TRBV18	TRBJ2-5	few	TGTGCCAGCTCACCCGCGGGACGGAACCAAGAGACCCAGTACTTC	CASSPAGRNQETQYF
.	TRBV12-3/TRBV12-4	TRBJ2-5	many	TGTGCCAGCAGTTTTTTTAGAAAAGAGACCCAGTACTTC	CASSFFRKETQYF
.	TRBV14	TRBJ2-7	many	TGTGCCAGCAGCCTCCGGGACACGGCGTCCTACGAGCAGTACTTC	CASSLRDTASYEQYF
TRBD2	TRBV28	TRBJ2-7	many	TGTGCCAGCAGTGTGGCGGGAGAGTTTTACGAGCAGTACTTC	CASSVAGEFYEQYF
TRBD1	TRBV7-7	TRBJ2-6	few	TGTGCCAGCAGCTTAAGGGGACAGGAGGGGTCTGGGGCCAACGTCCTGACTTTC	CASSLRGQEGSGANVLTF
.	TRBV7-8	TRBJ1-1	many	TGTGCCAGCAGCCCATACTCGGAGGGGGCTGAAGCTTTCTTT	CASSPYSEGAEAFF
.	TRBV28	TRBJ2-7	many	TGTGCCAGCATTGTACAGACTCCCCCCTACGAGCAGTACTTC	CASIVQTPPYEQYF
.	TRBV28	TRBJ1-3	many	TGTGCCAGCAGTTTAGTCCAGTATGCGAACACCATATATTTT	CASSLVQYANTIYF
.	TRBV6-1	TRBJ1-2	many	TGTGCCAGCAGCCCGACAGGAACAAGTAACTATGGCTACACCTTC	CASSPTGTSNYGYTF
TRBD2	TRBV6-4	TRBJ2-2	many	TGTGCCAGCAGTGACTCAGCGGGAGGGGTTACCGGGGAGCTGTTTTTT	CASSDSAGGVTGELFF
.	TRBV12-3/TRBV12-4	TRBJ1-5	many	TGTGCCAGCAGTTTGGGGGACGGACGGCCCCAGCATTTT	CASSLGDGRPQHF
.	TRBV4-1	TRBJ1-2	many	TGCGCCAGCAGCCAAGTCGGAGGGCAGGGCGATGGCTACACCTTC	CASSQVGGQGDGYTF
TRBD2	TRBV29-1	TRBJ2-7	.	TGCAGCGTTGCAGGGACTAGCGGGAGTTCCTACGAGCAGTACTTC	CSVAGTSGSSYEQYF
.	TRBV2	TRBJ2-6	many	TGTGCCAGCAGTGAAAGGGCCAACGTCCTGACTTTC	CASSERANVLTF
TRBD2	TRBV20-1	TRBJ2-7	many	TGCAGTGCCACCGGGACTATCCTCTACGAGCAGTACTTC	CSATGTILYEQYF
.	TRBV15	TRBJ1-1	.	TGTGCCACCAGCAGAGAACGTCGGCAGGGAGGCACTGAAGCTTTCTTT	CATSRERRQGGTEAFF
TRBD1	TRBV30	TRBJ1-5	many	TGTGCCTGGAGTGTACGGGGGACAGGGGCGAATACAGCGCCCCAGCATTTT	CAWSVRGTGANTAPQHF
TRBD2	TRBV4-2	TRBJ2-4	.	TGTGCCAGCGGCCTGGGCGGGAGCTCGAGAGCCAAAAACATTCAGTACTTC	CASGLGGSSRAKNIQYF
.	TRBV20-1	TRBJ1-5	many	TGCAGTGCTAGGGGGGGGATTGGTCAGCCCCAGCATTTT	CSARGGIGQPQHF
.	TRBV6-2/TRBV6-3	TRBJ1-5	many	TGTGCCAGCAGTTCCGGGGGGGTAGGGAGTCAGCCCCAGCATTTT	CASSSGGVGSQPQHF
TRBD2	TRBV20-1	TRBJ2-5	.	TGCAGTGCTAGAGAGGGACTAGCGGGAGGCCAAGAGACCCAGTACTTC	CSAREGLAGGQETQYF
TRBD2	TRBV10-3	TRBJ2-5	many	TGTGCCATCAGTGGGGGCGGGAGCAGGGAGACCCAGTACTTC	CAISGGGSRETQYF
.	TRBV19	TRBJ1-1	many	TGTGCCAGTAGTCCCCTCGGGGGCCTCGACACTGAAGCTTTCTTT	CASSPLGGLDTEAFF
.	TRBV6-1	TRBJ2-6	many	TGTGCCAGCGTCCACACGAGCTCTGGGGCCAACGTCCTGACTTTC	CASVHTSSGANVLTF
TRBD2	TRBV28	TRBJ2-7	many	TGTGCCACTGCGAAGAGGACTAGAATCGACTACGAGCAGTACTTC	CATAKRTRIDYEQYF
TRBD2	TRBV28	TRBJ2-5	many	TGTGCCAGCAGTACCTTCATACGGGAGGGCCAAGAGACCCAGTACTTC	CASSTFIREGQETQYF
.	TRBV30	TRBJ1-2	many	TGTGCCTGGAGTACCGACAGGCTAGGCCCTAGCTATGGCTACACCTTC	CAWSTDRLGPSYGYTF
.	TRBV2	TRBJ1-2	many	TGTGCCAGCAGGAAGGGGGTACCCTATGGCTACACCTTC	CASRKGVPYGYTF
.	TRBV5-1	TRBJ2-2	.	TGCGCCAGCAGCTTGGGACACACGAACACCGGGGAGCTGTTTTTT	CASSLGHTNTGELFF
.	TRBV6-1	TRBJ1-5	many	TGTGCCAGCAGTGGAACCACAGGACACCAGCATTTT	CASSGTTGHQHF